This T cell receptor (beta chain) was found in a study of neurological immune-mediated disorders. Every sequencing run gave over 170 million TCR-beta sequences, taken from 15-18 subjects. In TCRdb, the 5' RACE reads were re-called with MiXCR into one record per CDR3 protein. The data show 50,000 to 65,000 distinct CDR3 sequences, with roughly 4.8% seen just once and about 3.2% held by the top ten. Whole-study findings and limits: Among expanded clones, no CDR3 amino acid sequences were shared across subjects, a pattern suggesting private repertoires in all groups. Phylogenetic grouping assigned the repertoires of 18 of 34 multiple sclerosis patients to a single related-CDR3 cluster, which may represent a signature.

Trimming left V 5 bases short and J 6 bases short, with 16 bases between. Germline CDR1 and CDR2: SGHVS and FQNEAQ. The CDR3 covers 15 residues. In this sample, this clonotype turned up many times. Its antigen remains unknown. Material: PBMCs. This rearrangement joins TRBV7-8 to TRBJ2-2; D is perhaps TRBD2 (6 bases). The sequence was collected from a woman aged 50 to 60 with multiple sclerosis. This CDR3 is CASSPQLAEAGELFF. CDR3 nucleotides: TGTGCCAGCAGCCCCCAACTAGCTGAGGCCGGGGAGCTGTTTTTT.